These 20 T cell receptor beta chains came from one sample sequenced in a study of blood T cell repertoires in COVID-19. Here immunoSEQ multiplex PCR was the method, and the copy in TCRdb shows in-frame clones only, minus some. The data show over 130,000 clones, approximately 88% seen once. The sample was peripheral blood. The receptors were gathered from a man in his sixties or seventies with acute or convalescent COVID-19.

The V and J genes are TRBV6-5 and TRBJ2-7; tentatively, D is TRBD2 (5 bases). This CDR3 spans 13 amino acids. V was trimmed by 5 bases and J by 4 bases, leaving 12 bases between them. Looked up from germline, CDR1 is MNHEY and CDR2 is SVGAGI. The CDR3 nucleotides are TGTGCCAGCAGTCGGGATTTTGTTTACGAGCAGTACTTC. Encoded protein: CASSRDFVYEQYF.

This clone has only one observation. This sequence joins TRBV5-6 and TRBJ1-1; TRBD1 matches 9 bases. V gave up 1 base and J gave up 11 bases; unmatched junction bases: 12. The CDR3 has 15 amino acids. Germline V gives CDR1 SGHDT, CDR2 YYEEEE. CDR3 region: CASSLLGDRAQEAFF. The CDR3 DNA reads TGTGCCAGCAGCTTGCTTGGGGACAGGGCCCAGGAGGCTTTCTTT. Filled out from reference TRBV5-6 and TRBJ1-1, the complete variable domain reads DAGVTQSPTHLIKTRGQQVTLRCSPKSGHDTVSWYQQALGQGPQFIFQYYEEEERQRGNFPDRFSGHQFPNYSSELNVNALLLGDSALYLCASSLLGDRAQEAFFGQGTRLTVV.

V gene TRBV6-5 combines with J gene TRBJ2-2; 8 bases fit TRBD1. Germline V gives CDR1 MNHEY, CDR2 SVGAGI. The CDR3 extends over 16 amino acids. The J segment lost 4 bases and the V segment lost 0 bases, leaving 4 bases of the junction unmatched. CDR3 bases: TGTGCCAGCAGTTACTCAGACAGGGGATCCACCGGGGAGCTGTTTTTT. Translated, it gives CASSYSDRGSTGELFF.

V and J are TRBV3-1 (or the pseudogene TRBV3-2) and TRBJ2-1, with 12 bases that match TRBD2. J lost 10 bases, V lost 0 bases, and 4 bases had no gene match. The CDR3 spans 15 residues. The germline gives CDR1 LGHDT, CDR2 YNNKEL (reference sequence). CDR3 DNA sequence: TGTGCCAGCAGCCAAGACCTAGCGGGAGGGAGAGAGCAGTTCTTC. This sequence encodes CASSQDLAGGREQFF.

J is TRBJ1-6 and V is TRBV28, with D maybe TRBD1 (5 bases). Germline V gene sequence: CDR1 MDHEN, CDR2 SYDVKM. V was pared by 6 bases and J by 10 bases, with 16 bases between. The CDR3 loop spans 14 amino acids. The CDR3 nucleotides are TGTGCCAGCAGCAGGGACTCCAGCCCCTCACCCCTCCACTTT. Its translation: CASSRDSSPSPLHF.

The chain couples TRBV5-1 to TRBJ2-7; tentatively, D is TRBD1 (5 bases). Germline V gene sequence: CDR1 SGHRS, CDR2 YFSETQ. V was pared by 0 bases and J by 2 bases, with 15 bases between. CDR3 length: 16 residues. CDR3 sequence (DNA): TGCGCCAGCAGCTTGGTCCCAGGGAACCTGGCCTACGAGCAGTACTTC. Translated: CASSLVPGNLAYEQYF.

This clone was recorded a few times. The chain uses TRBV4-2 and TRBJ2-3, with D perhaps TRBD2 (5 bases). Germline assignment: CDR1 LGHNA and CDR2 YNFKEQ. The CDR3 runs 15 residues. The ends were cut back, 5 bases at V and 3 bases at J, with 15 bases in the middle. The DNA of the CDR3 is TGTGCCAGCAGCACCAGTGGGAGTCTGACAGATACGCAGTATTTT. Protein product: CASSTSGSLTDTQYF.

The chain uses TRBV18 and TRBJ2-3; tentatively, D is TRBD1 (5 bases). The CDR3 has 14 amino acids. V lost 3 bases, J lost 1 base, and 8 bases lay in between. CDR1 and CDR2 from the germline V gene are KGHSH and LQKENI. DNA for the CDR3: TGTGCCAGCTCACCTGGGGCGCGCACAGATACGCAGTATTTT. It yields the protein CASSPGARTDTQYF.

The chain couples TRBV28 to TRBJ2-5, with 8 nucleotides matching TRBD2. With V trimmed by 11 bases and J by 4 bases, 3 bases remained unmatched. Germline loops: CDR1 MDHEN, CDR2 SYDVKM. The CDR3 totals 11 residues. Here the CDR3 reads CAAGRGETQYF. In nucleotides, the CDR3 is TGTGCCGCCGGGAGGGGAGAGACCCAGTACTTC.

The gene calls are TRBV2 and TRBJ2-1; maybe TRBD1 (6 bases). Trimming left V 7 bases short and J 2 bases short, with 12 bases between. In germline, CDR1 is SNHLY, CDR2 FYNNEI. The CDR3 totals 14 residues. CDR3: CASKVTGPYNEQFF. In DNA form, the CDR3 reads TGTGCCAGCAAGGTGACAGGCCCCTACAATGAGCAGTTCTTC.

In its sample, this clone is medium-sized. The chain links TRBV9 to TRBJ2-3, with no clear D. CDR1 SGDLS and CDR2 YYNGEE come from the germline V gene. The CDR3 is 16 amino acids. The germline V and J ends were trimmed by 0 bases and 0 bases, with 11 bases remaining between them. In nucleotides, the CDR3 is TGTGCCAGCAGCGTAGCACGGTCTACTAGCACAGATACGCAGTATTTT. Translated, it gives CASSVARSTSTDTQYF.

V is TRBV28 and J is TRBJ2-5; the D is unclear. Germline V gene sequence: CDR1 MDHEN, CDR2 SYDVKM. The V and J ends lost 6 bases and 7 bases respectively, with 21 bases between them. There are 15 residues in the CDR3. CDR3 sequence (DNA): TGTGCCAGCAGACCGGCTAGTGTTAGAAATGTGACCCAGTACTTC. Translated: CASRPASVRNVTQYF.

This chain connects TRBV7-9 to TRBJ2-7; a possible D gene is TRBD1 (6 bases). Germline CDR1 and CDR2: SEHNR and FQNEAQ (reference sequence). The CDR3 length is 15 residues. The V end lost 3 bases, the J end lost 4 bases, and 16 bases lay between the germline ends. The CDR3 DNA reads as TGTGCCAGCAGCTTCGGCAGGGCAGGGGTGTACGAGCAGTACTTC. Protein product: CASSFGRAGVYEQYF.

This chain joins TRBV5-1 and TRBJ2-3, with D unresolved. The germline V gene has CDR1 SGHRS and CDR2 YFSETQ. This CDR3 contains 13 residues. V was trimmed by 4 bases and J by 1 base, leaving 7 bases between them. CDR3 amino acids: CASSATGTDTQYF. The CDR3 nucleotides read TGCGCCAGCAGCGCTACAGGCACAGATACGCAGTATTTT.

The chain employs TRBV11-2 and TRBJ2-1; 8 bases match TRBD2. V shed 3 bases and J 10 bases; nucleotides not matched to a gene: 8. In germline, CDR1 is SGHAT, CDR2 FQNNGV. This CDR3 is built from 14 residues. CDR3 sequence reads: CASSFDGGAREQFF. The CDR3 DNA follows: TGTGCCAGCAGCTTTGACGGGGGGGCGCGCGAGCAGTTCTTC.

This chain links TRBV5-1 with TRBJ2-5, with 8 positions matching TRBD2. In germline, CDR1 is SGHRS, CDR2 YFSETQ. CDR3 length: 14 amino acids. J lost 4 bases, V lost 5 bases, and 7 bases had no gene match. The CDR3 sequence: CASRFGLAAETQYF. CDR3 DNA sequence: TGCGCCAGCAGATTCGGACTAGCTGCAGAGACCCAGTACTTC.

This chain links TRBV6-5 with TRBJ1-2; tentative D call: TRBD1 (6 bases). The V end lost 6 bases, the J end lost 13 bases, and 18 bases lay between the germline ends. The CDR3 covers 12 residues. CDR1 is MNHEY and CDR2 is SVGAGI in the germline V gene. The CDR3 protein is CASSLTGGAGTF. In DNA form, the CDR3 reads TGTGCCAGCAGCCTCACGGGGGGGGCAGGCACCTTC.

This clone was detected a few times. The chain employs TRBV4-1 and TRBJ2-7, with D perhaps TRBD2 (6 bases). The CDR3 runs 18 residues. Deletions cut 1 base from V and 3 bases from J, with 22 bases between. The germline V gene has CDR1 MGHRA and CDR2 YSYEKL. This CDR3 is CASSQGFSTVGGGYEQYF. The CDR3 DNA reads TGCGCCAGCAGCCAAGGTTTTAGTACCGTCGGGGGTGGCTACGAGCAGTACTTC.

The chain links TRBV28 to TRBJ2-3; 10 nucleotides align to TRBD2. CDR1 and CDR2 (germline): MDHEN, SYDVKM. The CDR3 runs 15 residues. The V segment lost 5 bases and the J segment 4 bases; nucleotides outside the gene matches: 6. The CDR3 loop is CASSRRTSGADTQYF. CDR3 nucleotides: TGTGCCAGCAGTAGGAGGACTAGCGGAGCAGATACGCAGTATTTT. Combining the CDR3 with reference TRBV28 and TRBJ2-3 gives the whole variable domain DVKVTQSSRYLVKRTGEKVFLECVQDMDHENMFWYRQDPGLGLRLIYFSYDVKMKEKGDIPEGYSVSREKKERFSLILESASTNQTSMYLCASSRRTSGADTQYFGPGTRLTVL.

This clone has only one observation. The rearrangement joins TRBV29-1 to TRBJ1-1; TRBD1 matches at 7 bases. With 7 bases clipped from V and 0 bases from J, the junction kept 11 bases outside the gene matches. This CDR3 region has 15 residues. The germline CDR1 and CDR2 sequences are SQVTM and ANQGSEA. The DNA of the CDR3 is TGCAGCGCCCCCGGAAGGGGGCAAATGAACACTGAAGCTTTCTTT. Its protein is CSAPGRGQMNTEAFF.